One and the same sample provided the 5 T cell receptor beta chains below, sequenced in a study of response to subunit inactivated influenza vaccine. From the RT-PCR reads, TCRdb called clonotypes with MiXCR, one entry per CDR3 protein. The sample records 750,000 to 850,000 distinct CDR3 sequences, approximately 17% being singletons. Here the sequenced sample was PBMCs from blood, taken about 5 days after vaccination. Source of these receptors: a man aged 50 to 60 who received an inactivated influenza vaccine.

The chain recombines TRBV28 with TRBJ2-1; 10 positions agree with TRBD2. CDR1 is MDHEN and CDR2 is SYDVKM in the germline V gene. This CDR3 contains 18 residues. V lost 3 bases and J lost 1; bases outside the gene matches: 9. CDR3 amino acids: CASSFNPAGGGSYNEQFF. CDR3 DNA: TGTGCCAGCAGTTTTAACCCAGCGGGAGGGGGGTCCTACAATGAGCAGTTCTTC.

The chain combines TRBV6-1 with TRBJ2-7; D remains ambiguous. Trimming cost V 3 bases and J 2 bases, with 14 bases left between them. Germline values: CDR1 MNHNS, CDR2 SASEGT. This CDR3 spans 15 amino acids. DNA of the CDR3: TGTGCCAGCAGTGACCCGTGGCAGCTACCCTACGAGCAGTACTTC. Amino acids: CASSDPWQLPYEQYF.

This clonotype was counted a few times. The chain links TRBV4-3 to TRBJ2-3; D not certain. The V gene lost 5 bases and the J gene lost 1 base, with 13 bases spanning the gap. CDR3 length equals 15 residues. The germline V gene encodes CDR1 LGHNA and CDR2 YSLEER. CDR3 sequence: CASSSFPLGTDTQYF. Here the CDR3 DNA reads TGCGCCAGCAGCTCCTTCCCGTTGGGCACAGATACGCAGTATTTT.

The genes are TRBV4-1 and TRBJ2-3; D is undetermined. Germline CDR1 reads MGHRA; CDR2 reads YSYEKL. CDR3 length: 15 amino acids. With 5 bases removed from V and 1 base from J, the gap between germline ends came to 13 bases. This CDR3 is CASSTTDLGTDTQYF. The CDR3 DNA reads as TGCGCCAGCAGCACAACCGACCTAGGCACAGATACGCAGTATTTT.

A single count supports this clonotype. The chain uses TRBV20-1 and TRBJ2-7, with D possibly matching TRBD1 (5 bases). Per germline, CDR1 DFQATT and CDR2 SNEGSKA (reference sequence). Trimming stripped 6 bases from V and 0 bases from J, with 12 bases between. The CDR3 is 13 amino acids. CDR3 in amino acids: CSAQGPTSYEQYF. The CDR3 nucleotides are TGCAGTGCCCAGGGTCCCACCTCCTACGAGCAGTACTTC.